These T cell receptor beta chains were read from a single sample in a study of Ad26.COV2.S vaccination and SARS-CoV-2 variants. This table comes from immunoSEQ multiplex PCR, and its TCRdb copy is limited to in-frame clones, with some not included. Of fewer than 400,000 clones listed, around nine tenths are singletons. The material was peripheral blood, obtained in a trial of Ad26.COV2.S vaccine versus placebo. The receptors originated from a person between 18 and 65 years old who received the Ad26.COV2.S COVID-19 vaccine or a placebo. The CDR3 runs from the conserved cysteine through the conserved F or W. Fields, in order: D gene, V gene, clone size, J gene, CDR3 protein, CDR3 DNA. D genes are given only for firm matches. Some rows mark clone size as missing; the rest say once, few, many or name a class of expanded clone.

TRBD1	TRBV2	few	TRBJ2-7	CAIYRDRGSYEQYF	TGTGCCATATACCGGGACAGGGGGTCCTACGAGCAGTACTTC
NA	TRBV12-5	NA	TRBJ2-7	CASGLGRAEQYF	TGTGCTAGTGGTTTGGGTAGGGCCGAGCAGTACTTC
NA	TRBV5-5	NA	TRBJ1-3	CASSLEGRAGNTIYF	TGTGCCAGCAGCTTGGAGGGCAGGGCTGGAAACACCATATATTTT
NA	TRBV19	NA	TRBJ2-7	CASSIPGSGEQYF	TGTGCCAGTAGTATACCTGGGTCAGGCGAGCAGTACTTC
NA	TRBV5-4	NA	TRBJ2-7	CASSLVGASEQYF	TGTGCCAGCAGCTTGGTGGGGGCCTCCGAGCAGTACTTC
NA	TRBV7-3	NA	TRBJ2-1	CASSPDLISAKVDNEQFF	TGTGCCAGCAGCCCCGACTTGATAAGTGCAAAAGTGGACAATGAGCAGTTCTTC
NA	TRBV12-5	few	TRBJ1-1	CASGLQGRTEAFF	TGTGCTAGTGGTTTGCAGGGGCGAACTGAAGCTTTCTTT
TRBD1	TRBV28	NA	TRBJ1-2	CASSSGTGDSGYTF	TGTGCCAGCAGTTCCGGAACAGGGGATAGCGGCTACACCTTC
TRBD1	TRBV6-2/TRBV6-3	NA	TRBJ1-2	CASSGQGNYGYTF	TGTGCCAGCAGTGGACAGGGAAACTATGGCTACACCTTC
TRBD1	TRBV28	once	TRBJ1-2	CASSSFPDRGLMGYTF	TGTGCCAGCAGTTCGTTCCCGGACAGGGGCCTCATGGGCTACACCTTC
NA	TRBV6-5	NA	TRBJ1-2	CASSPAPGRYYGYTF	TGTGCCAGCAGCCCCGCCCCCGGACGGTACTATGGCTACACCTTC
TRBD2	TRBV19	NA	TRBJ2-5	CARGLAGGLVLETQYF	TGTGCCAGAGGACTAGCGGGAGGTCTAGTGCTAGAGACCCAGTACTTC
NA	TRBV29-1	NA	TRBJ1-2	CSVPTAAGGYTF	TGCAGCGTTCCCACTGCCGCGGGTGGCTACACCTTC
NA	TRBV30	once	TRBJ2-5	CAWSVRLQETQYF	TGTGCCTGGAGTGTCCGGCTCCAAGAGACCCAGTACTTC
NA	TRBV19	NA	TRBJ2-4	CASSILGSIAKNIQYF	TGTGCCAGTAGTATTTTAGGATCTATAGCCAAAAACATTCAGTACTTC
TRBD1	TRBV3-1/TRBV3-2	NA	TRBJ1-4	CASSQDRGLFEKLFF	TGTGCCAGCAGCCAAGACAGGGGGCTATTTGAAAAACTGTTTTTT
NA	TRBV6-4	NA	TRBJ1-1	CASSETSEGTEAFF	TGTGCCAGCAGTGAAACCAGCGAGGGAACTGAAGCTTTCTTT
TRBD1	TRBV30	few	TRBJ1-4	CAWSVRQGASVFF	TGTGCCTGGAGTGTACGACAGGGGGCATCAGTGTTTTTT
TRBD1	TRBV6-6	once	TRBJ1-1	CASSKTTGQGFTEAFF	TGTGCCAGCAGTAAGACGACGGGACAGGGTTTCACTGAAGCTTTCTTT
NA	TRBV9	NA	TRBJ2-2	CASSVQEPGELFF	TGTGCCAGCAGCGTACAGGAACCCGGGGAGCTGTTTTTT
NA	TRBV15	NA	TRBJ2-4	CATSRDKKNIQYF	TGTGCCACCAGTCGGGACAAAAAAAACATTCAGTACTTC
NA	TRBV6-1	few	TRBJ1-1	CASSEGGGFDQAFF	TGTGCCAGCAGTGAAGGGGGAGGGTTTGACCAAGCTTTCTTT
TRBD1	TRBV27	NA	TRBJ2-1	CASRRGQGAQFF	TGTGCCAGCAGACGGGGACAGGGCGCGCAGTTCTTC
NA	TRBV5-4	NA	TRBJ1-2	CASSLIPPGRYGYTF	TGTGCCAGCAGCTTGATCCCTCCGGGACGGTATGGCTACACCTTC
TRBD1	TRBV28	once	TRBJ2-7	CASSPFPGTGKTYEQYF	TGTGCCAGCAGCCCATTCCCCGGGACAGGGAAAACCTACGAGCAGTACTTC
NA	TRBV11-2	NA	TRBJ2-2	CASSSLDLTSNTGELFF	TGTGCCAGCAGCTCTCTCGACCTTACCTCGAACACCGGGGAGCTGTTTTTT
NA	TRBV5-1	NA	TRBJ1-2	CASSGQSPNYGYTF	TGCGCCAGCTCCGGACAGTCTCCTAACTATGGCTACACCTTC
TRBD1	TRBV15	NA	TRBJ2-7	CATSRALGQGRIYEQYF	TGTGCCACCAGCAGAGCCCTGGGACAGGGAAGGATTTACGAGCAGTACTTC
TRBD2	TRBV18	NA	TRBJ2-7	CASSPMTSGSTEQYF	TGTGCCAGCTCACCGATGACTAGCGGGAGTACCGAGCAGTACTTC
NA	TRBV28	NA	TRBJ2-7	CASSLTHLKTFSSYEQYF	TGTGCCAGCAGTTTAACGCATCTGAAGACTTTTAGCTCCTACGAGCAGTACTTC
TRBD2	TRBV30	NA	TRBJ2-1	CAWSVPGGRAFEQFF	TGTGCCTGGAGTGTACCTGGCGGGAGGGCCTTTGAGCAGTTCTTC